This T cell receptor (beta chain) appears in the sequencing data of a study of blood T cell repertoires in COVID-19. Study-level information: There were acute and convalescent COVID-19 samples, and they came from the United States, Italy and Spain.

The V gene's germline CDR1 is LGHNA and CDR2 YSLEER. V lost 2 bases and J lost 7; bases outside the gene matches: 11. The CDR3 contains 16 residues. Original handling: Estimated nucleated cell counts came from reference gene primer amplification. Only in-frame clones appear in the TCRdb table, and some are missing; sequencing was by immunoSEQ multiplex PCR. V and J calls and clone size come straight from that table; D and trimming were deduced from the DNA. This sample carries a few hundred thousand clones, around 88% of them seen once, and the ten largest clones take about 15%. Sequenced material: PBMCs or T cells enriched from blood (not recorded which). The sequence was obtained from a woman between 50 and 59 years old with acute COVID-19. This chain joins TRBV4-3 and TRBJ1-2, with 9 bases matching TRBD1. CDR3 residues: CASSQITEGQGPGYTF. The CDR3 nucleotides read TGCGCCAGCAGCCAAATAACCGAGGGACAGGGCCCTGGCTACACCTTC.